These T cell receptor beta chains were read from a single sample in a study of post-analysis software for immune sequencing data. From the PCR reads, TCRdb called clonotypes with MiXCR, one entry per CDR3 protein. The sample yields approximately 630,000 distinct CDR3 sequences, more than 50% seen once. Sequencing input: blood. These receptors were obtained from a girl aged 2-10 years with multiple sclerosis. Each CDR3 is given with its conserved first and last residue. D genes are given only for firm matches. Clone size appears in some rows only: once, few, many, or a class for an expanded clone.

v_call	d_call	j_call	clone_size	cdr3_nt	cdr3_aa
TRBV7-9	NA	TRBJ2-3	few	TGTGCCAGCGGAGGGGATACAGATACGCAGTATTTT	CASGGDTDTQYF
TRBV28	NA	TRBJ1-2	NA	TGTGCCAGCGGTGGTCCCCCCAACTATGGCTACACCTTC	CASGGPPNYGYTF
TRBV12-3/TRBV12-4	TRBD2	TRBJ2-1	NA	TGTGCCAGCACCCCCGGACTAGCGGGAGTGGAGCAGTTCTTC	CASTPGLAGVEQFF
TRBV7-6	NA	TRBJ2-5	few	TGTGCCAGCAGCTTAGCTTTTGGGGTACAGGAGACCCAGTACTTC	CASSLAFGVQETQYF
TRBV7-9	TRBD2	TRBJ2-4	NA	TGTGCCAGCAGCTTAGTCCAGGGCGGGAGTAACATTCAGTACTTC	CASSLVQGGSNIQYF
TRBV6-2/TRBV6-3	NA	TRBJ2-3	few	TGTGCCAGCAGTTACGGGGAGCGGCAGATCACAGATACGCAGTATTTT	CASSYGERQITDTQYF
TRBV6-2/TRBV6-3	NA	TRBJ1-5	NA	TGTGCCAGCAGCCCCTTCCCTGATCAGCCCCAGCATTTT	CASSPFPDQPQHF
TRBV10-2	TRBD2	TRBJ2-3	NA	TGCGCCAGCAGCGTAGCGGGAGGGGCAGATACGCAGTATTTT	CASSVAGGADTQYF
TRBV6-1	NA	TRBJ1-5	many	TGTGCCAGCAGTGAGGGGGAGGACAGTCATAGCAATCAGCCCCAGCATTTT	CASSEGEDSHSNQPQHF
TRBV2	TRBD2	TRBJ2-3	few	TGTGCCAGCAGCCCCTCTAGCGGGAGGGCCCCAGATACGCAGTATTTT	CASSPSSGRAPDTQYF
TRBV20-1	TRBD2	TRBJ2-7	NA	TGCAGTGCTAGAGATCCCGGGGGGGTCAGAGGTGAGCAGTACTTC	CSARDPGGVRGEQYF
TRBV20-1	TRBD1	TRBJ1-5	NA	TGCAGTGCTAGGGACAGGCTAGACCCCCAGCCCCAGCATTTT	CSARDRLDPQPQHF
TRBV6-1	TRBD1	TRBJ2-4	NA	TGTGCCAGCCACGGACAGGGGAAAAACATTCAGTACTTC	CASHGQGKNIQYF
TRBV13	NA	TRBJ2-1	NA	TGTGCCAGCAGCTCACCGAACAGGGAGGGGAATGAGCAGTTCTTC	CASSSPNREGNEQFF
TRBV2	TRBD2	TRBJ2-1	NA	TGTGCCAGCAGTGTCCTAGCGGGAGGGAGGGGTGAGCAGTTCTTC	CASSVLAGGRGEQFF
TRBV29-1	TRBD2	TRBJ2-6	few	TGCAGCGTTATCTCCCCTTATAGCGGGGACACCTCTGGGGCCAACGTCCGGACTTTC	CSVISPYSGDTSGANVRTF
TRBV10-3	TRBD1	TRBJ1-1	NA	TGTGCCGGTGGACAGGGGATCATGAACACTGAAGCTTTCTTT	CAGGQGIMNTEAFF
TRBV12-3/TRBV12-4	TRBD1	TRBJ1-5	NA	TGTGCCAGCAGTTTGTATGGTGGATCGGGGACAGGGGGCAGTCAGCCCCAGCATTTT	CASSLYGGSGTGGSQPQHF
TRBV10-1	NA	TRBJ1-1	few	TGCGCCATCCTGACCCCGAACACTGAAGCTTTCTTT	CAILTPNTEAFF
TRBV29-1	NA	TRBJ2-1	NA	TGCAGCGTTGAGGCAGACTTGTACAATGAGCAGTTCTTC	CSVEADLYNEQFF
TRBV20-1	TRBD2	TRBJ2-5	NA	TGCAGTGCTAGCGGGGGGAACCAAGAGACCCAGTACTTC	CSASGGNQETQYF
TRBV27	TRBD2	TRBJ2-7	NA	TGTGCCAGCAGTCGCGGACTAGCCCACGAGCAGTACTTC	CASSRGLAHEQYF
TRBV12-3/TRBV12-4	NA	TRBJ2-3	NA	TGTGCCAGCAGACTAGCAAGAGATACGCAGTATTTT	CASRLARDTQYF
TRBV12-3/TRBV12-4	TRBD1	TRBJ2-3	few	TGTGCCAGCACCACAGGGGGGCTTACGCAGTATTTT	CASTTGGLTQYF
TRBV15	NA	TRBJ2-3	NA	TGTGCCACCAGCAGAGCGGGTTCGAGAACAGATACGCAGTATTTT	CATSRAGSRTDTQYF
TRBV12-3/TRBV12-4	NA	TRBJ1-2	NA	TGTGCCAGCAGTTTTGGCAGGGAATGGTCTGGCTACACCTTC	CASSFGREWSGYTF
TRBV6-2/TRBV6-3	TRBD2	TRBJ2-1	NA	TGTGCCAGCAGTGATCCGACCTCGGGACTAGCGGTTAATGAGCAGTTCTTC	CASSDPTSGLAVNEQFF
TRBV5-5	NA	TRBJ2-7	NA	TGTGCCAGCAGCTTGGAGGTGACGTACGAGCAGTACTTC	CASSLEVTYEQYF
TRBV12-3/TRBV12-4	TRBD2	TRBJ2-1	NA	TGTGCCAGCAGTTTGACTACTAGCGGGGCCCCCTACAATGAGCAGTTCTTC	CASSLTTSGAPYNEQFF
TRBV10-3	NA	TRBJ2-5	NA	TGTGCCATCAGTGGTCGCTGGGGGGGCGAGGGGGAGACCCAGTACTTC	CAISGRWGGEGETQYF
TRBV5-1	TRBD2	TRBJ2-3	NA	TGCGCCAGCAGCCTGGGACTAGCGGGAGGGCCGGAAGATACGCAGTATTTT	CASSLGLAGGPEDTQYF
TRBV5-1	NA	TRBJ1-5	NA	TGCGCCAGCAGCTTTTTTGGTCCGCCCAATCAGCCCCAGCATTTT	CASSFFGPPNQPQHF
TRBV14	NA	TRBJ2-5	few	TGTGCCAGCAGCCAGGTGGGGAGTGGGCTCCAAGAGACCCAGTACTTC	CASSQVGSGLQETQYF
TRBV21-1	NA	TRBJ2-3	few	TGTGCCAGCTCGCCTTACTGGGGGGCAGAGATAGATACGCAGTATTTT	CASSPYWGAEIDTQYF
TRBV3-1	NA	TRBJ1-4	once	TGTGCCAGCAGCCAAGAAACTACGGGGGCTGGAGAAAAACTGTTTTTT	CASSQETTGAGEKLFF
TRBV6-5	NA	TRBJ2-1	NA	TGTGCCAGCGGGGGTATCCATGAGCAGTTCTTC	CASGGIHEQFF
TRBV20-1	NA	TRBJ2-5	few	TGCAGTGCTAGTGACGGACAGCGGTTGACCCAGTACTTC	CSASDGQRLTQYF
TRBV2	NA	TRBJ2-1	NA	TGTGCCAGCAGTGAAGCGCTTCTGGGTAATGTGCAGTTCTTC	CASSEALLGNVQFF
TRBV25-1	NA	TRBJ2-3	NA	TGTGCCAGCAGTGGACAGGTCACAGATACGCAGTATTTT	CASSGQVTDTQYF
TRBV12-3/TRBV12-4	TRBD2	TRBJ2-2	NA	TGTGCCAGCATCCCGCCGGGAGGGCCGAACACCGGGGAGCTGTTTTTT	CASIPPGGPNTGELFF
TRBV29-1	TRBD2	TRBJ2-1	NA	TGCAGCGTAAACGGGGGGGCACATGAGCAGTTCTTC	CSVNGGAHEQFF
TRBV12-3/TRBV12-4	TRBD1	TRBJ2-1	NA	TGTGCCAGCAGTGGACAGGTCGCAGTGGGGTACAATGAGCAGTTCTTC	CASSGQVAVGYNEQFF
TRBV6-2/TRBV6-3	TRBD2	TRBJ2-1	NA	TGTGCCAGCAGAAAACGGGGGGGGGCCGGTAGGGATGAGCAGTTCTTC	CASRKRGGAGRDEQFF
TRBV5-5	NA	TRBJ2-1	NA	TGTGCCAGCGACCCAGGCGTCAATGAGCAGTTCTTC	CASDPGVNEQFF
TRBV5-1	NA	TRBJ1-4	NA	TGCGCCAGCAGCTTGGTTCAGCCTGAAAAACTGTTTTTT	CASSLVQPEKLFF
TRBV6-6	NA	TRBJ2-7	NA	TGTGCCAGCAGTTACTCTGGCGGGACTGATCGAGACTACGAGCAGTACTTC	CASSYSGGTDRDYEQYF
TRBV5-1	TRBD1	TRBJ1-2	NA	TGCGCCAGCAGCTTGGTCGGACAGGGAAGCGGCTACACCTTC	CASSLVGQGSGYTF
TRBV20-1	TRBD1	TRBJ2-5	NA	TGCAGTGCGGGCAGGGGGTCGCTTGGGACCCAGTACTTC	CSAGRGSLGTQYF
TRBV20-1	NA	TRBJ2-5	NA	TGCAGTGCCAGCAGGGACCCCGAGACCCAGTACTTC	CSASRDPETQYF
TRBV5-6	TRBD1	TRBJ2-7	NA	TGTGCCAGCAGCTTGGGGGACAGCTCCGTCTACGAGCAGTACTTC	CASSLGDSSVYEQYF
TRBV12-3/TRBV12-4	TRBD2	TRBJ2-1	NA	TGTGCCAGCAGCCTGGCAGGTAGCGGGGGTTACAATGAGCAGTTCTTC	CASSLAGSGGYNEQFF
TRBV11-2	TRBD1	TRBJ1-1	NA	TGTGCCAGCAGCTGGGCCGGGACAGGGAACACTGAAGCTTTCTTT	CASSWAGTGNTEAFF
TRBV12-3/TRBV12-4	TRBD2	TRBJ2-1	NA	TGTGCCAGCAATATAGCGGGGAATTACAATAAGCAGTTCTTC	CASNIAGNYNKQFF